This T cell receptor (beta chain) was sequenced for a study of shared clonotypes between healthy human individuals. As for the study in general: Three CD4 naive, three CD4 memory, two CD8 naive and one CD8 memory plate were used per donor.

For this clone: The antigen is unknown.

The CDR3 consists of 12 residues. Trimming pared 7 bases from V and 6 bases from J, leaving 13 bases between. Germline CDR1 and CDR2: MNHEY and SVGAGI. Study-wide results and limits: Some clonotypes were shared by all four sorted-subset donors, while others were not shared. The non-shared ones had lower generation probabilities than the shared ones. Some naive CD4 clonotypes, around 4.7%, turned up in common across a few donors.

On sorted subsets, replicate PCRs used approximately 190 ng DNA, or about 30,000 T cell genomes. Here immunoSEQ multiplex PCR was the method, and the copy in TCRdb shows in-frame clones only, minus some. The sample comprises about 2.1 million clones, about 92% of which are singletons, and more than 1.5% rests with the top ten. CD8 cells regarded as naive lacked CD45RO, were positively chosen for CCR7, and omitted terminally differentiated effector memory CD45RA+ cells. The TCR comes from a man aged 18 to 35 in good health. Some clones in this sample may be carry-over from other donors' samples. Specimen: naive CD8+ T cells from PBMCs. V usage is TRBV6-5 and J usage is TRBJ2-7; no definite D call. This chain's CDR3 is CASTQNKGEQYF. As DNA, the CDR3 is TGTGCCAGCACCCAAAATAAGGGCGAGCAGTACTTC.